The 27 T cell receptor beta chains below come from one sample, sequenced in a study of blood T cell repertoires in COVID-19. TCRdb keeps only in-frame clones here, not all; method: immunoSEQ multiplex PCR. The table lists roughly 100,000 clones, approximately 81% of them singletons. Sequenced input: peripheral blood. The receptors shown here come from a man aged 80 or over with acute or convalescent COVID-19.

This chain joins TRBV7-3 and TRBJ2-1; 13 bases are shared with TRBD2. The ends lost 5 bases at V and 4 bases at J; junction bases unmatched: 2. From germline, CDR1 is SGHTA and CDR2 FQGTGA. This CDR3 is built from 15 residues. As DNA, the CDR3 is TGTGCCAGCAGCCAGGGACTAGCGGGATACAATGAGCAGTTCTTC. It translates to CASSQGLAGYNEQFF.

The chain recombines TRBV19 with TRBJ1-2, with 7 positions matching TRBD1. Germline assignment: CDR1 LNHDA and CDR2 SQIVND (reference sequence). Germline trimming cut 5 bases from V and 4 bases from J; bases unmatched to any gene: 7. The CDR3 runs 14 residues. The CDR3 DNA follows: TGTGCCAGTAGTGCCACAGGGGAATTCTATGGCTACACCTTC. Translated, it gives CASSATGEFYGYTF.

The rearrangement links TRBV11-3 to TRBJ2-1; TRBD2 matches 9 bases. V was clipped by 1 base and J by 9 bases; unmatched bases: 7. From germline, CDR1 is SGHNT and CDR2 YENEEA. CDR3 size: 15 residues. CDR3 in amino acids: CASSLGLAGRGEQFF. Here the CDR3 DNA reads TGTGCCAGCAGCTTAGGGCTAGCGGGAAGAGGTGAGCAGTTCTTC. Variable domain in full (rest from reference TRBV11-3 and TRBJ2-1): EAGVVQSPRYKIIEKKQPVAFWCNPISGHNTLYWYLQNLGQGPELLIRYENEEAVDDSQLPKDRFSAERLKGVDSTLKIQPAELGDSAVYLCASSLGLAGRGEQFFGPGTRLTVL.

The chain combines TRBV28 with TRBJ2-7; 11 bases map to TRBD2. The V segment lost 6 bases and the J segment 2 bases; nucleotides outside the gene matches: 0. Germline assignment: CDR1 MDHEN and CDR2 SYDVKM. This CDR3 is built from 13 residues. CDR3 in amino acids: CASRGLAAYEQYF. DNA of the CDR3: TGTGCCAGCAGGGGACTAGCGGCCTACGAGCAGTACTTC.

This clone was counted a few times. The V gene is TRBV19, the J gene TRBJ1-5; D not certain. This CDR3 region has 16 residues. Germline values: CDR1 LNHDA, CDR2 SQIVND (reference sequence). The V end was cut by 3 bases, the J end by 2 bases, with 14 bases between. Here the CDR3 DNA reads TGTGCCAGTAGTATCCCGAATGACAAACGCAATCAGCCCCAGCATTTT. It codes for CASSIPNDKRNQPQHF.

This clone has only a few counts. The gene calls are TRBV28 and TRBJ2-3; TRBD1 agrees at 10 bases. The germline V gene has CDR1 MDHEN and CDR2 SYDVKM. This CDR3 is built from 15 residues. The trim removed 5 bases at V and 2 bases at J, leaving 4 bases unmatched. In DNA form, the CDR3 reads TGTGCCAGCAGTGCCGGGACAGGGGACACAGATACGCAGTATTTT. As protein: CASSAGTGDTDTQYF.

The rearrangement uses TRBV5-1 and TRBJ2-7, with 7 bases that match TRBD1. The length of the CDR3 is 15 residues. V lost 2 bases and J lost 5; bases outside the gene matches: 10. The germline V gene has CDR1 SGHRS and CDR2 YFSETQ. For the CDR3, the DNA is TGCGCCAGCAGCTTTACAGGGGTGGGGGATCACGAGCAGTACTTC. Residues: CASSFTGVGDHEQYF.

This clone appeared a single time. The gene calls are TRBV5-1 and TRBJ2-7; 8 bases line up with TRBD1. Per germline, CDR1 SGHRS and CDR2 YFSETQ. This CDR3 is 14 amino acids long. The V and J ends lost 4 bases and 1 base, in that order; junction bases with no gene match: 4. The CDR3 here is CASSPTGDSYEQYF. CDR3 bases: TGCGCCAGCAGCCCGACAGGGGATTCCTACGAGCAGTACTTC.

This clone showed up just a few times. This sequence joins TRBV18 and TRBJ2-7; 7 bases match TRBD1. Trimming cost V 0 bases and J 2 bases; bases outside gene matches: 4. The CDR3 length is 15 residues. Germline CDR1 and CDR2: KGHSH and LQKENI. CDR3 loop: CASSPPRQGTYEQYF. For the CDR3, the DNA is TGTGCCAGCTCACCACCGAGACAGGGCACCTACGAGCAGTACTTC.

V and J are TRBV7-3 and TRBJ1-6; 8 bases are a match to TRBD1. Per the germline V gene, CDR1 is SGHTA and CDR2 is FQGTGA. This CDR3 is 15 amino acids long. After removal of 5 bases from V and 7 bases from J, the junction contained 7 bases not matched to a gene. The CDR3 bases are TGTGCCAGCAGCCTAAACAGGGGGTTAAATTCACCCCTCCACTTT. Translation: CASSLNRGLNSPLHF. Full variable domain (remainder filled in from reference TRBV7-3 and TRBJ1-6): GAGVSQTPSNKVTEKGKYVELRCDPISGHTALYWYRQSLGQGPEFLIYFQGTGAADDSGLPNDRFFAVRPEGSVSTLKIQRTERGDSAVYLCASSLNRGLNSPLHFGNGTRLTVT.

This sequence joins TRBV5-1 and TRBJ2-7; D unclear. Germline assignment: CDR1 SGHRS and CDR2 YFSETQ. The CDR3 is 14 residues long. V lost 0 bases and J 2 bases, leaving 9 bases between the germline ends. Here the CDR3 DNA reads TGCGCCAGCAGCTTGGAGCTAGTTGCCTACGAGCAGTACTTC. Translating it yields CASSLELVAYEQYF.

This clone has just one count. The V call is TRBV25-1, the J call TRBJ2-7, with D perhaps matching TRBD1 (6 bases). Trimming took 6 bases from V and 0 from J, leaving 12 bases between them. This CDR3 spans 14 amino acids. CDR1 and CDR2 from the germline V gene are MGHDK and SYGVNS. CDR3 nucleotide sequence: TGTGCCAGCAGGGACAGCCGAAGCTCCTACGAGCAGTACTTC. Translated: CASRDSRSSYEQYF.

This clone was observed a handful of times. V and J are TRBV6-1 and TRBJ1-3; 7 nucleotides match TRBD1. Germline V gives CDR1 MNHNS, CDR2 SASEGT. The CDR3 spans 18 residues. Trimming cost V 0 bases and J 8 bases; bases outside gene matches: 16. The CDR3 loop reads CASSEALTPRTGAYTIYF. DNA for the CDR3: TGTGCCAGCAGTGAAGCGCTCACCCCCAGGACAGGTGCTTACACCATATATTTT.

In this sample, this clone turned up a few times. J is TRBJ2-5 and V is TRBV7-9, with a tentative D call TRBD2 (7 bases). V gave up 1 base and J gave up 2 bases, with 11 bases separating them. The CDR3 is 15 amino acids. Germline assignment: CDR1 SEHNR and CDR2 FQNEAQ (reference sequence). CDR3 amino acids: CASSLGGGGQETQYF. The CDR3 coding sequence is TGTGCCAGCAGCTTAGGCGGGGGCGGACAAGAGACCCAGTACTTC. Full variable domain (rest looked up from reference TRBV7-9 and TRBJ2-5): DTGVSQNPRHKITKRGQNVTFRCDPISEHNRLYWYRQTLGQGPEFLTYFQNEAQLEKSRLLSDRFSAERPKGSFSTLEIQRTEQGDSAMYLCASSLGGGGQETQYFGPGTRLLVL.

The chain combines TRBV28 with TRBJ1-1; TRBD1 aligns across 7 bases. This CDR3 has 13 amino acids. CDR1 and CDR2 from the germline V gene are MDHEN and SYDVKM. V lost 6 bases and J lost 5; bases outside the gene matches: 6. The CDR3 DNA reads TGTGCCAGCAGGCCTACAGGGGTAACTGAAGCTTTCTTT. Translating gives CASRPTGVTEAFF.

The chain couples TRBV29-1 to TRBJ2-1; the D gene is possibly TRBD1 (6 bases). The CDR3 is 17 residues long. V lost 5 bases to trimming and J lost 4 bases, with 24 bases between them. Germline V lookup: CDR1 SQVTM, CDR2 ANQGSEA. The CDR3 protein is CSVSWTDQLYDYNEQFF. In nucleotides, the CDR3 is TGCAGCGTTTCGTGGACAGACCAACTCTATGATTACAATGAGCAGTTCTTC.

The chain combines TRBV4-1 with TRBJ2-3; TRBD2 is a possible D gene (7 bases). This CDR3 spans 15 amino acids. CDR1 and CDR2 from the germline V gene are MGHRA and YSYEKL. Trimming took 4 bases from V and 8 from J, leaving 19 bases between them. In DNA, the CDR3 is TGCGCCAGCAGCCGGGGGGCTACAGGGAGGGTTACGCAGTATTTT. It yields the protein CASSRGATGRVTQYF.

This clone was recorded a few times. The chain has TRBV7-9 and TRBJ1-3; weak D call: TRBD1 (6 bases). The V end lost 5 bases, the J end lost 8 bases, and 22 bases lay between the germline ends. This CDR3 comprises 16 residues. Germline V gives CDR1 SEHNR, CDR2 FQNEAQ (reference sequence). DNA of the CDR3: TGTGCCAGCAGCGAACATATAGCAGGGGCGGTGGACACCATATATTTT. It encodes CASSEHIAGAVDTIYF.

The rearrangement joins TRBV19 to TRBJ2-5; D remains ambiguous. This CDR3 is built from 13 residues. Trimming cost V 6 bases and J 5 bases, with 13 bases left between them. Per germline, CDR1 LNHDA and CDR2 SQIVND (reference sequence). CDR3 coding DNA: TGTGCCAGTAGGAAGACACGGTCGGAGACCCAGTACTTC. Its protein product is CASRKTRSETQYF.

The rearrangement links TRBV14 to TRBJ1-1; D gene ambiguous. The CDR3 sequence is 14 residues long. Trimming took off 2 bases at V and 0 bases at J, with 7 bases between the two ends. The germline V gene has CDR1 SGHDN and CDR2 FVKESK. The CDR3 is CASSQPGMNTEAFF. The DNA of the CDR3 is TGTGCCAGCAGCCAACCCGGGATGAACACTGAAGCTTTCTTT.

This chain connects TRBV12-3 or TRBV12-4 to TRBJ2-1; D is unclear. The CDR3 contains 12 residues. With 5 bases removed from V and 7 bases from J, the gap between germline ends came to 9 bases. The CDR3 coding sequence is TGTGCCAGCAGTCAACTCGGTAATGAGCAGTTCTTC. This encodes CASSQLGNEQFF.

V gene TRBV5-1 combines with J gene TRBJ2-5; no firm D call. Looked up from germline, CDR1 is SGHRS and CDR2 is YFSETQ. V lost 0 bases, J lost 2 bases, and 11 bases lay in between. The length of the CDR3 is 15 residues. CDR3 region: CASSLAGSRQETQYF. CDR3 coding DNA: TGCGCCAGCAGCTTGGCTGGCAGTCGACAAGAGACCCAGTACTTC.

The sample holds a few counts of this clone. This chain links TRBV14 with TRBJ2-5, with a weak D call TRBD2 (5 bases). V dropped 4 bases and J dropped 1 base, with 10 bases sitting between them. Germline V gives CDR1 SGHDN, CDR2 FVKESK. The CDR3 is 14 amino acids. CDR3 DNA sequence: TGTGCCAGCAGCCGCGGACTGCTCCAAGAGACCCAGTACTTC. This sequence encodes CASSRGLLQETQYF.

The chain employs TRBV4-2 and TRBJ2-3, with D tentatively TRBD2 (6 bases). Germline V gene lookup returns CDR1 LGHNA and CDR2 YNFKEQ. The CDR3 is made up of 15 amino acids. Trimming removed 6 bases from V and 2 bases from J, with 15 bases in between. The CDR3 DNA reads as TGTGCCAGCAGACCCGGAGGGGTCGTCACAGATACGCAGTATTTT. Translating it yields CASRPGGVVTDTQYF.

V is TRBV6-1 and J is TRBJ1-1; D may be TRBD1 (6 bases). The CDR3 has 17 amino acids. V was shortened by 2 bases and J by 7 bases, with 23 bases between the two germline ends. From germline, CDR1 is MNHNS and CDR2 SASEGT. The CDR3 loop is CASSEIAGGGRRGEAFF. In DNA form, the CDR3 reads TGTGCCAGCAGTGAAATCGCTGGGGGGGGGCGCAGGGGTGAAGCTTTCTTT.

The chain employs TRBV5-1 and TRBJ2-7; D not resolved. This CDR3 has 13 residues. Germline-derived CDR1 and CDR2 are SGHRS and YFSETQ. V was pared by 1 base and J by 3 bases, with 8 bases between. CDR3 nucleotide sequence: TGCGCCAGCAGCTTGAGCCAGGACTACGAGCAGTACTTC. Its translation: CASSLSQDYEQYF. The full variable domain, completed using reference TRBV5-1 and TRBJ2-7, is KAGVTQTPRYLIKTRGQQVTLSCSPISGHRSVSWYQQTPGQGLQFLFEYFSETQRNKGNFPGRFSGRQFSNSRSEMNVSTLELGDSALYLCASSLSQDYEQYFGPGTRLTVT.

The chain carries TRBV5-1 and TRBJ2-3; 8 bases map to TRBD2. Trimming cost V 0 bases and J 8 bases; bases outside gene matches: 2. This CDR3 is 13 amino acids long. Germline CDR1 and CDR2: SGHRS and YFSETQ. DNA of the CDR3: TGCGCCAGCAGCTTGGAACTAGCGGCTACGCAGTATTTT. Translated, it gives CASSLELAATQYF.